This T cell receptor beta chain was sequenced for a study of cytomegalovirus exposure and HLA in healthy donors. Unmatched junction bases numbered 9, after V lost 3 bases and J lost 5 bases. Per germline, CDR1 MDHEN and CDR2 SYDVKM. CDR3 length equals 15 residues. Study findings and constraints: CMV serostatus was the only recorded immune exposure for donors. A missense DCLRE1C variant was associated with V- and J-gene trimming of TCR beta chains in a later analysis, and an independent cohort replicated the association. Prediction of most subjects' HLA-A and HLA-B alleles by TCR beta sequences was reportedly accurate.

On this clone: The antigen is unknown.

Primers for the PCR totalled 60 Vbeta and 13 Jbeta. Original handling: Approximately 73 million unique TCR beta chains, roughly 12 million shared, were counted in a later analysis. The data were produced by immunoSEQ multiplex PCR, yet TCRdb's version contains in-frame clones alone and is incomplete. The DNA was the basis for D and trimming; V, J and clone size are from that table. The sample has approximately 170,000 clones, around three quarters seen once. The chain carries TRBV28 and TRBJ2-7; 8 bases agree with TRBD1. The sequenced material came from PBMCs. The receptor's source is a woman aged 40 to 49 in good health and CMV-seronegative. The CDR3 protein is CASSFETGVKNEQYF. CDR3 nucleotides: TGTGCCAGCAGTTTCGAGACAGGGGTTAAGAACGAGCAGTACTTC.